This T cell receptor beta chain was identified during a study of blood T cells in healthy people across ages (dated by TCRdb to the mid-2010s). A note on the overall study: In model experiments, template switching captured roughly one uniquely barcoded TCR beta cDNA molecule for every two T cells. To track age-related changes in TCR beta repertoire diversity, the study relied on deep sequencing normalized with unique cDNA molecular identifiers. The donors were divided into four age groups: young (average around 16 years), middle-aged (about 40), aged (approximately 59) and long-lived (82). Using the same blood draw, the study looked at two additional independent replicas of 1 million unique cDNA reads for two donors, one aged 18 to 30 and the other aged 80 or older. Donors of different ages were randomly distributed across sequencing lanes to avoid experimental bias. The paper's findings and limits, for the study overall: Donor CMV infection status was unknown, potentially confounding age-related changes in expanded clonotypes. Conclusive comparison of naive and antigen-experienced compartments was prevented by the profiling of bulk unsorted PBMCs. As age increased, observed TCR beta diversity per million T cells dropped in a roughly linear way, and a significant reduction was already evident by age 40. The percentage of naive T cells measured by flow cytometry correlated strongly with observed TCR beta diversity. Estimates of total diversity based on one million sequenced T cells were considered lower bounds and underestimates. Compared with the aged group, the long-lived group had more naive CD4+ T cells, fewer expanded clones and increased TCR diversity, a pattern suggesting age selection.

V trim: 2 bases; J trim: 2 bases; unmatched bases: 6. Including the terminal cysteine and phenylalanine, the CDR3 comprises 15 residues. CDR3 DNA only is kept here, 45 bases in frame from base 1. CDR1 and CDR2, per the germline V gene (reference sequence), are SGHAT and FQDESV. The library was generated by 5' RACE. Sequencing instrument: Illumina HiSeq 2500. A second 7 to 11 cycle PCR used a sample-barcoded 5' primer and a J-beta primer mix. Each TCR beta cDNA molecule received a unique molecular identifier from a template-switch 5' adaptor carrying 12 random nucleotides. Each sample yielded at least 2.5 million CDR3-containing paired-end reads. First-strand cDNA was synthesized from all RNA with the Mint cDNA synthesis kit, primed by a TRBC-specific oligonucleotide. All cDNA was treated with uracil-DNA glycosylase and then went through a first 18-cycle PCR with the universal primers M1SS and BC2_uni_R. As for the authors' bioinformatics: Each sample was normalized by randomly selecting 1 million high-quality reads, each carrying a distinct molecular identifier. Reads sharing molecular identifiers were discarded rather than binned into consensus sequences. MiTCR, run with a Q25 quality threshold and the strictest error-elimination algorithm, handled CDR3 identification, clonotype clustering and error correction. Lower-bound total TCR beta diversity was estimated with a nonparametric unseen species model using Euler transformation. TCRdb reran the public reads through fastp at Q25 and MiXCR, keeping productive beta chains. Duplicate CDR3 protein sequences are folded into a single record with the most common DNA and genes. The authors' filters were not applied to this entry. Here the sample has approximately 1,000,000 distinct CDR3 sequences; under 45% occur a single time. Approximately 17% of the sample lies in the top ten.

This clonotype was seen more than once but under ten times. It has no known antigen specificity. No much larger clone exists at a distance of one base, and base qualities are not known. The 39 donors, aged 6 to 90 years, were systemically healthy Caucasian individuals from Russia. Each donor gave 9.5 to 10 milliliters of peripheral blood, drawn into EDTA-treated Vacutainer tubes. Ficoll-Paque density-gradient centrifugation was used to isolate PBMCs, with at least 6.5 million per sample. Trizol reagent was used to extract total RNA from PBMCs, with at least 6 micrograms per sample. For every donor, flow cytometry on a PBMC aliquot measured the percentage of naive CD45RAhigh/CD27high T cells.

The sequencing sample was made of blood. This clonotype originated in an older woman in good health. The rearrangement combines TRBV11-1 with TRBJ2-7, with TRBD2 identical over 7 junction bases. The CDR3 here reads CASSLNPAGTYEQYF. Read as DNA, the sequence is TGTGCCAGCAGCTTAAACCCAGCGGGGACCTACGAGCAGTACTTC.